This is a list of T cell receptor beta chains from one sample in a study of blood T cell repertoires in COVID-19. Data came from immunoSEQ multiplex PCR; TCRdb stores just in-frame clones and leaves some out. This sample has some 90,000 clones, with 89% found just once. Material for sequencing was peripheral blood. Receptors were obtained from a woman aged 80 or over with active COVID-19. The CDR3 runs from the conserved cysteine through the conserved F or W. D genes are given only for firm matches. For some rows the clone size is stated as once, few or many, or as a class when expanded; others skip it.

TRBD1,.,TRBJ1-3,TRBV7-2,CASSLGQGVANTIYF,TGTGCCAGCAGCTTAGGGCAGGGGGTAGCAAACACCATATATTTT
.,.,TRBJ2-7,TRBV23-1,CASSQKRTQFSYEQYF,TGCGCCAGCAGTCAGAAGAGGACACAGTTCTCCTACGAGCAGTACTTC
.,.,TRBJ1-2,TRBV20-1,CSGPLVVGYTF,TGCAGTGGCCCACTGGTTGTGGGCTACACCTTC
.,few,TRBJ1-2,TRBV28,CASRPQGSFNYGYTF,TGTGCCAGCAGACCGCAGGGGTCTTTTAACTATGGCTACACCTTC
.,.,TRBJ2-2,TRBV27,CASSLNPVVESGELFF,TGTGCCAGCAGTTTAAATCCGGTGGTGGAGTCCGGGGAGCTGTTTTTT
.,.,TRBJ2-7,TRBV27,CASAPGGRYEQYF,TGTGCCAGTGCTCCCGGGGGGCGTTACGAGCAGTACTTC
.,.,TRBJ2-4,TRBV28,CASNSRVRVNIQYF,TGTGCCAGCAATTCCCGGGTACGGGTAAACATTCAGTACTTC
TRBD2,.,TRBJ2-3,TRBV19,CASSGIAGSLDTQYF,TGTGCCAGTAGTGGGATAGCGGGTTCATTAGATACGCAGTATTTT
.,few,TRBJ2-1,TRBV11-3,CASSLGRGREQFF,TGTGCCAGCAGCTTAGGTCGAGGTCGTGAGCAGTTCTTC
TRBD1,.,TRBJ2-5,TRBV7-2,CASSLSSAGGTQYF,TGTGCCAGCAGCTTAAGTTCGGCAGGGGGGACCCAGTACTTC
TRBD1,.,TRBJ1-6,TRBV5-4,CASSRWTGGSSYNSPLHF,TGTGCCAGCAGCCGGTGGACAGGGGGCAGTTCCTATAATTCACCCCTCCACTTT
TRBD2,.,TRBJ2-1,TRBV6-1,CASSENSGGSYNEQFF,TGTGCCAGCAGTGAGAATAGCGGGGGCTCCTACAATGAGCAGTTCTTC
TRBD2,.,TRBJ2-1,TRBV4-3,CASSQGAGGAYNEQFF,TGCGCCAGCAGCCAAGGAGCGGGAGGTGCCTACAATGAGCAGTTCTTC
TRBD2,.,TRBJ2-3,TRBV6-5,CASIGLAGSTDTQYF,TGTGCCAGCATCGGGCTAGCGGGGAGCACAGATACGCAGTATTTT
.,.,TRBJ2-1,TRBV7-2,CASSSRKNNEQFF,TGTGCCAGCAGCTCGCGGAAAAACAATGAGCAGTTCTTC
.,.,TRBJ2-3,TRBV15,CATSSFNRDSDTQYF,TGTGCCACCAGCAGTTTTAACAGGGATTCAGATACGCAGTATTTT
.,.,TRBJ2-3,TRBV29-1,CSVESQAEGRDTQYF,TGCAGCGTTGAAAGCCAGGCCGAGGGTAGGGATACGCAGTATTTT
TRBD1,.,TRBJ2-7,TRBV18,CASSPGTGGSEQYF,TGTGCCAGCTCACCTGGGACAGGGGGAAGCGAGCAGTACTTC
.,.,TRBJ2-5,TRBV9,CASSVAEGRETQYF,TGTGCCAGCAGCGTAGCGGAAGGGAGGGAGACCCAGTACTTC
TRBD2,.,TRBJ2-1,TRBV9,CASSNRLAGEPRVEQFF,TGTGCCAGCAGTAACAGACTAGCGGGTGAGCCTCGAGTTGAGCAGTTCTTC
TRBD2,.,TRBJ2-7,TRBV14,CASSQVSGGPYEQYF,TGTGCCAGCAGCCAAGTTTCGGGAGGGCCTTACGAGCAGTACTTC
TRBD2,once,TRBJ2-2,TRBV7-3,CASSLKATASGVTGELFF,TGTGCCAGCAGCTTAAAAGCGACGGCTAGCGGCGTGACCGGGGAGCTGTTTTTT
TRBD2,.,TRBJ2-1,TRBV2,CASVLAGVEQFF,TGTGCCAGCGTACTAGCGGGAGTAGAGCAGTTCTTC
TRBD2,.,TRBJ2-7,TRBV6-1,CASSEAGGTSGRAEYF,TGTGCCAGCAGTGAAGCGGGCGGAACTAGCGGGAGGGCCGAGTACTTC
TRBD2,.,TRBJ2-2,TRBV6-6,CASSYGGRNNGELFF,TGTGCCAGCAGTTACGGCGGGAGGAATAACGGGGAGCTGTTTTTT
.,.,TRBJ2-3,TRBV9,CASSPYEGRTDTQYF,TGTGCCAGCAGCCCATATGAGGGTCGGACAGATACGCAGTATTTT
TRBD2,.,TRBJ2-2,TRBV10-3,CAISTLLADDTGELFF,TGTGCCATCTCAACCCTTCTAGCGGACGACACCGGGGAGCTGTTTTTT
TRBD2,.,TRBJ2-1,TRBV27,CASGLAINNEQFF,TGTGCCAGCGGACTAGCAATAAACAATGAGCAGTTCTTC
.,.,TRBJ2-7,TRBV27,CASSFGHYYEQYF,TGTGCCAGCAGTTTTGGACACTACTACGAGCAGTACTTC
TRBD1,once,TRBJ1-3,TRBV15,CATSRDRGTGNTIYF,TGTGCCACCAGCAGAGACAGGGGGACTGGAAACACCATATATTTT
.,.,TRBJ2-3,TRBV11-2,CASSLAGTDTQYF,TGTGCCAGCAGCTTAGCGGGAACAGATACGCAGTATTTT
TRBD2,.,TRBJ2-1,TRBV13,CASSFPRTSGIQFF,TGTGCCAGCAGCTTCCCTCGGACTAGCGGGATTCAGTTCTTC